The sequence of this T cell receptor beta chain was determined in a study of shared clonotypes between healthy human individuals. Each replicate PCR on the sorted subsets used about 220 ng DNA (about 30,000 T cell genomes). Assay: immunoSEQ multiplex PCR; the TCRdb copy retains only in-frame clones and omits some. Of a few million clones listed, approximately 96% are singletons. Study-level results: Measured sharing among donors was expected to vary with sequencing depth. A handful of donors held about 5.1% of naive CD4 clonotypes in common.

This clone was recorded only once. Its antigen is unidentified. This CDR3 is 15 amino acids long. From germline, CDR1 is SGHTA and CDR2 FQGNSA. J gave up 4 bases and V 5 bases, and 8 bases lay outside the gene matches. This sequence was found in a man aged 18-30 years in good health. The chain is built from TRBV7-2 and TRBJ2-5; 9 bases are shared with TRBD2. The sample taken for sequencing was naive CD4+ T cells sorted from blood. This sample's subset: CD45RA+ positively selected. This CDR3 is CASSPRLLAGETQYF. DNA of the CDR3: TGTGCCAGCAGCCCCCGCCTACTAGCGGGAGAGACCCAGTACTTC.